These 25 T cell receptor beta chains were all obtained from the same sample, sequenced in a study of cytomegalovirus exposure and HLA in healthy donors. This PCR relied on a set of 60 Vbeta primers and 13 Jbeta primers. Assay: immunoSEQ multiplex PCR; the TCRdb copy retains only in-frame clones and omits some. In the table there are around 280,000 clones, 70% to 90% of which are singletons. What was sequenced was PBMCs. These receptor sequences come from a woman aged 18 to 35 in good health and CMV-seronegative.

The V gene is TRBV6-6, the J gene TRBJ1-4, with a weak D call TRBD1 (6 bases). Germline CDR1 reads MNHNY; CDR2 reads SVGAGI (reference sequence). The CDR3 totals 15 residues. Trimming cost V 3 bases and J 5 bases, with 13 bases left between them. CDR3 loop: CASSYETGRNEKLFF. The CDR3 coding sequence is TGTGCCAGCAGTTATGAGACAGGCCGGAATGAAAAACTGTTTTTT.

This chain connects TRBV6-1 to TRBJ1-3, with a possible D match to TRBD1 (6 bases). With 2 bases removed from V and 4 bases from J, the gap between germline ends came to 12 bases. CDR1 and CDR2 from the germline V gene are MNHNS and SASEGT. CDR3 length: 15 residues. The CDR3 DNA follows: TGTGCCAGCAGTGAATTCACAGGGCAAGGAAACACCATATATTTT. Translated, it gives CASSEFTGQGNTIYF.

This sequence joins TRBV28 and TRBJ2-3; TRBD2 is a possible D gene (6 bases). The CDR3 has 14 amino acids. V dropped 5 bases and J dropped 7 bases, with 16 bases sitting between them. Germline assignment: CDR1 MDHEN and CDR2 SYDVKM. The CDR3 DNA is TGTGCCAGCAGTCGGGGTAGCGGAACCAATACGCAGTATTTT. Protein product: CASSRGSGTNTQYF.

The chain combines TRBV5-6 with TRBJ1-1, with TRBD1 matching over 7 bases. The germline gives CDR1 SGHDT, CDR2 YYEEEE. The CDR3 covers 18 residues. Trimming took 0 bases from V and 1 from J; bases not matched to a gene: 12. CDR3 in DNA: TGTGCCAGCAGCTTGGAAGGGGGCGGGATTCTAGGGAACACTGAAGCTTTCTTT. Protein: CASSLEGGGILGNTEAFF.

The rearrangement links TRBV10-3 to TRBJ1-1, with D possibly matching TRBD1 (6 bases). There are 16 residues in the CDR3. Between the trimmed V and J ends, which lost 2 bases and 4 bases, there was a span of 17 bases. Germline V lookup: CDR1 ENHRY, CDR2 SYGVKD. This CDR3 is CAISEASGAGATEAFF. CDR3 nucleotides: TGTGCCATCAGTGAGGCTTCAGGGGCGGGGGCCACTGAAGCTTTCTTT.

For the CDR3, the DNA is TGTGCCTGGAGTCACATTTCTGGACTAGTTAGCGCCACAGATACGCAGTATTTT. Translating gives CAWSHISGLVSATDTQYF. V and J are TRBV30 and TRBJ2-3; TRBD2 agrees at 7 bases. Losses at the gene ends were 2 bases for V and 2 bases for J; bases not matched to a gene: 16. The CDR3 loop spans 18 amino acids. The germline V gene has CDR1 GTSNPN and CDR2 SVGIG (reference sequence).

The genes are TRBV2 and TRBJ2-1; possible D gene TRBD2, 6 bases. This CDR3 contains 14 residues. Trimming stripped 7 bases from V and 1 base from J, with 11 bases between. The germline gives CDR1 SNHLY, CDR2 FYNNEI. CDR3 sequence (DNA): TGTGCCAGCACGGGACTCGTGTCCTACAATGAGCAGTTCTTC. It yields the protein CASTGLVSYNEQFF.

The V and J genes are TRBV5-6 and TRBJ1-5, with a weak D call TRBD1 (5 bases). The V gene's germline CDR1 is SGHDT and CDR2 YYEEEE. This CDR3 has 16 residues. Between the trimmed V and J ends, which lost 4 bases and 0 bases, there was a span of 14 bases. This chain's CDR3 is CASSLTGLYSNQPQHF. CDR3 sequence (DNA): TGTGCCAGCAGCCTTACGGGACTTTATAGCAATCAGCCCCAGCATTTT.

The chain employs TRBV10-1 and TRBJ1-5, with a possible D match to TRBD1 (6 bases). Germline CDR1 reads WNHNN; CDR2 reads SYGVQD (reference sequence). The V and J ends lost 3 bases and 8 bases respectively, with 11 bases between them. The CDR3 covers 13 residues. In DNA, the CDR3 is TGCGCCAGCAGTGAACAGTGGGACAAGCCCCAGCATTTT. Translating gives CASSEQWDKPQHF.

This clone has more than one count but fewer than ten. The chain employs TRBV9 and TRBJ2-2, with TRBD2 identical over 9 bases. Germline V CDR1 and CDR2: SGDLS, YYNGEE. The V and J ends lost 4 bases and 8 bases, in that order; junction bases with no gene match: 6. The CDR3 spans 14 residues. CDR3 protein: CASSRGGARGELFF. The CDR3 DNA reads as TGTGCCAGCAGCCGCGGGGGGGCGCGGGGGGAGCTGTTTTTT.

The chain employs TRBV29-1 and TRBJ2-4; 9 bases line up with TRBD1. Unmatched junction bases numbered 4, after V lost 7 bases and J lost 3 bases. The CDR3 has 13 amino acids. CDR1 SQVTM and CDR2 ANQGSEA come from the germline V gene. CDR3 nucleotide sequence: TGCAGCGGGGGACAGGGCTTCAAAAACATTCAGTACTTC. This sequence encodes CSGGQGFKNIQYF.

This clone was recorded once. The rearrangement uses TRBV2 and TRBJ2-2, with TRBD1 identical over 7 bases. Germline CDR1 is SNHLY and CDR2 is FYNNEI. This CDR3 is 15 amino acids long. J lost 5 bases, V lost 6 bases, and 9 bases had no gene match. The CDR3 bases are TGTGCCAGCAGCGAGAGACAGGGTCGGACCGGGGAGCTGTTTTTT. Protein product: CASSERQGRTGELFF.

V and J are TRBV27 and TRBJ1-6; 8 bases map to TRBD1. This CDR3 has 14 amino acids. The V gene's germline CDR1 is MNHEY and CDR2 SMNVEV (reference sequence). V lost 7 bases and J lost 2; bases outside the gene matches: 1. In nucleotides, the CDR3 is TGTGCCAGCACGACAGGGGCCTATAATTCACCCCTCCACTTT. This translates into CASTTGAYNSPLHF.

This sequence joins TRBV15 and TRBJ2-4, with 7 bases lining up with TRBD1. J lost 7 bases, V lost 1 base, and 10 bases had no gene match. This CDR3 is built from 16 residues. Germline V CDR1 and CDR2: LNHNV, YYDKDF (reference sequence). The CDR3 sequence is CATSRADRAVRNIQYF. The CDR3 DNA reads TGTGCCACCAGCAGAGCCGACAGGGCGGTAAGGAACATTCAGTACTTC.

This clone has more than one count but fewer than ten. The gene calls are TRBV12-5 and TRBJ1-1, with 8 bases that match TRBD1. Germline values: CDR1 LGHNT, CDR2 FRNRAP. The CDR3 runs to 17 residues. V was clipped by 2 bases and J by 3 bases; unmatched bases: 11. The CDR3 loop is CASGLKLLRTGHTEAFF. In nucleotides, the CDR3 is TGTGCTAGTGGTTTGAAACTGCTGAGGACAGGGCACACTGAAGCTTTCTTT. The variable domain in full, completed from reference TRBV12-5 and TRBJ1-1, reads DARVTQTPRHKVTEMGQEVTMRCQPILGHNTVFWYRQTMMQGLELLAYFRNRAPLDDSGMPKDRFSAEMPDATLATLKIQPSEPRDSAVYFCASGLKLLRTGHTEAFFGQGTRLTVV.

The V gene is TRBV6-1, the J gene TRBJ1-1, with 12 bases identical to TRBD1. Trimming cost V 7 bases and J 4 bases; bases outside gene matches: 7. This CDR3 region has 15 residues. CDR1 and CDR2 from the germline V gene are MNHNS and SASEGT. The chain's CDR3 is CASISGTGGLTEAFF. CDR3 DNA sequence: TGTGCCAGCATATCAGGGACAGGGGGCCTCACTGAAGCTTTCTTT.

This chain joins TRBV25-1 and TRBJ1-5; D is possibly TRBD1 (5 bases). Trimming took off 3 bases at V and 9 bases at J, with 12 bases between the two ends. Looked up from germline, CDR1 is MGHDK and CDR2 is SYGVNS. CDR3 size: 13 residues. The CDR3 nucleotides read TGTGCCAGCAGTGACAGGGCAAGGGGGCCCCAGCATTTT. Protein sequence: CASSDRARGPQHF.

Only one count was recorded for this clone. The genes are TRBV15 and TRBJ2-5; TRBD2 matches at 10 bases. V trimming: 1 base; J trimming: 3 bases; junction bases outside the gene matches: 2. The CDR3 extends over 15 amino acids. Germline V gene sequence: CDR1 LNHNV, CDR2 YYDKDF (reference sequence). The CDR3 DNA follows: TGTGCCACCAGCAGAGGGACTAGCGGTAAAGAGACCCAGTACTTC. It specifies CATSRGTSGKETQYF.

The chain couples TRBV15 to TRBJ1-1, with 8 nucleotides matching TRBD1. This CDR3 has 15 residues. J was trimmed by 4 bases and V by 6 bases; bases with no gene match: 10. Germline V gives CDR1 LNHNV, CDR2 YYDKDF (reference sequence). CDR3 nucleotide sequence: TGTGCCACCAGGCAGGGGGCGGATTGGGGCACTGAAGCTTTCTTT. Encoded protein: CATRQGADWGTEAFF.

The rearrangement uses TRBV6-5 and TRBJ2-5; TRBD2 aligns across 12 bases. Germline assignment: CDR1 MNHEY and CDR2 SVGAGI. This CDR3 has 14 residues. V shed 7 bases and J 5 bases; nucleotides not matched to a gene: 5. The CDR3 coding sequence is TGTGCCAGCACTAGCGGGGGGGCCGGGGAGACCCAGTACTTC. This translates into CASTSGGAGETQYF.

The rearrangement links TRBV10-1 to TRBJ2-1, with TRBD2 matching over 7 bases. Losses at the gene ends were 6 bases for V and 13 bases for J; bases not matched to a gene: 9. The CDR3 is 12 residues long. The V gene's germline CDR1 is WNHNN and CDR2 SYGVQD (reference sequence). The CDR3 nucleotides are TGCGCCAGCAGCCCGGGAGCGGGGCGTCAGTTCTTC. Its protein product is CASSPGAGRQFF.

V usage is TRBV5-1 and J usage is TRBJ1-1; 9 nucleotides agree with TRBD1. This CDR3 comprises 15 residues. Germline V lookup: CDR1 SGHRS, CDR2 YFSETQ. V trimming: 3 bases; J trimming: 4 bases; junction bases outside the gene matches: 7. Here the CDR3 reads CASSSGQGSSTEAFF. CDR3 bases: TGCGCCAGCAGCTCGGGACAGGGTTCGAGCACTGAAGCTTTCTTT.

The CDR3 DNA is TGTGCCAGTACCAGGACAGTTACGAATCAGCCCCAGCATTTT. Encoded protein: CASTRTVTNQPQHF. V is TRBV19 and J is TRBJ1-5; D perhaps matches TRBD1 (6 bases). The CDR3 sequence is 14 residues long. Germline loops: CDR1 LNHDA, CDR2 SQIVND (reference sequence). Trimming cost V 7 bases and J 4 bases, with 14 bases left between them.

The CDR3 loop reads CASTLNRDRGYGYTF. DNA of the CDR3: TGTGCCAGCACCCTGAACCGGGACAGGGGCTATGGCTACACCTTC. The chain carries TRBV7-9 and TRBJ1-2; 10 bases match TRBD1. Unmatched junction bases numbered 9, after V lost 7 bases and J lost 4 bases. The length of the CDR3 is 15 residues. Germline values: CDR1 SEHNR, CDR2 FQNEAQ (reference sequence). The full variable domain, with the rest looked up from reference TRBV7-9 and TRBJ1-2, is DTGVSQNPRHKITKRGQNVTFRCDPISEHNRLYWYRQTLGQGPEFLTYFQNEAQLEKSRLLSDRFSAERPKGSFSTLEIQRTEQGDSAMYLCASTLNRDRGYGYTFGSGTRLTVV.

The chain joins TRBV10-2 to TRBJ2-1, with 8 bases matching TRBD2. V lost 10 bases to trimming and J lost 5 bases; unmatched junction nucleotides: 10. CDR1 and CDR2 from the germline V gene are WSHSY and SAAADI. The CDR3 extends over 14 amino acids. CDR3 DNA: TGCGCCACCCTTTGGTACGGGGGGGACAATGAGCAGTTCTTC. It is translated as CATLWYGGDNEQFF.